A selection of T cell receptor beta chains follows, all from one sample in a study of T cells after yellow fever vaccination. TCRdb re-derived calls from the 5' RACE reads in MiXCR, one entry per CDR3 protein. This table holds hundreds of thousands of distinct CDR3 sequences, 10% to 15% found once. The sample was PBMCs, taken on the day of the yellow fever booster vaccination. Receptors originate from a man aged 25-45 years who received the YFV17D yellow fever vaccine. Both conserved end residues are part of each CDR3. Fields, in order: clone size, D gene, V gene, J gene, CDR3 protein, CDR3 DNA. A D gene is named only where the DNA matches it firmly. Clone size, where shown, is once, few, many, or a class for clones that have expanded.

clone_size: few; d_call: NA; v_call: TRBV6-5; j_call: TRBJ2-5; cdr3_aa: CASSYMTPQETQYF; cdr3_nt: TGTGCCAGCAGTTACATGACACCCCAAGAGACCCAGTACTTC
clone_size: NA; d_call: TRBD1; v_call: TRBV6-2/TRBV6-3; j_call: TRBJ1-5; cdr3_aa: CASSSPGQYQPQHF; cdr3_nt: TGTGCCAGCAGTTCCCCGGGACAGTATCAGCCCCAGCATTTT
clone_size: NA; d_call: TRBD2; v_call: TRBV11-2; j_call: TRBJ2-1; cdr3_aa: CASSLSGGGIWDEQFF; cdr3_nt: TGTGCCAGCAGCTTATCAGGCGGGGGGATCTGGGATGAGCAGTTCTTC
clone_size: many; d_call: TRBD2; v_call: TRBV12-3/TRBV12-4; j_call: TRBJ2-1; cdr3_aa: CASRAGPGYNEQFF; cdr3_nt: TGTGCCAGCAGAGCGGGGCCAGGGTACAATGAGCAGTTCTTC
clone_size: NA; d_call: NA; v_call: TRBV6-2/TRBV6-3; j_call: TRBJ2-2; cdr3_aa: CASSSRTALMNTGELFF; cdr3_nt: TGTGCCAGCAGTTCCCGGACAGCTCTTATGAACACCGGGGAGCTGTTTTTT
clone_size: many; d_call: TRBD1; v_call: TRBV7-9; j_call: TRBJ2-5; cdr3_aa: CASSPGQNKRPQYF; cdr3_nt: TGTGCCAGCAGCCCGGGACAGAACAAGAGACCCCAGTACTTC
clone_size: NA; d_call: TRBD2; v_call: TRBV7-2; j_call: TRBJ2-7; cdr3_aa: CASSLTAGGRHEQYF; cdr3_nt: TGTGCCAGCAGCTTAACGGCGGGAGGGAGACACGAGCAGTACTTC
clone_size: few; d_call: NA; v_call: TRBV28; j_call: TRBJ2-2; cdr3_aa: CASSILRGELFF; cdr3_nt: TGTGCCAGCAGCATACTTAGGGGGGAGCTGTTTTTT
clone_size: few; d_call: NA; v_call: TRBV20-1; j_call: TRBJ2-7; cdr3_aa: CSATGPGGEQYF; cdr3_nt: TGCAGTGCTACAGGACCGGGCGGAGAGCAGTACTTC
clone_size: few; d_call: TRBD1; v_call: TRBV12-3/TRBV12-4; j_call: TRBJ1-2; cdr3_aa: CASSPGQVTGYTF; cdr3_nt: TGTGCCAGCAGTCCGGGACAGGTCACTGGCTACACCTTC
clone_size: few; d_call: NA; v_call: TRBV3-1; j_call: TRBJ2-7; cdr3_aa: CASSQDWDTYEQYF; cdr3_nt: TGTGCCAGCAGCCAAGACTGGGATACCTACGAGCAGTACTTC
clone_size: NA; d_call: NA; v_call: TRBV9; j_call: TRBJ1-3; cdr3_aa: CASSVGSSSGNTIYF; cdr3_nt: TGTGCCAGCAGCGTAGGTAGCAGCTCTGGAAACACCATATATTTT
clone_size: NA; d_call: TRBD2; v_call: TRBV30; j_call: TRBJ2-1; cdr3_aa: CAWMEWGLAGAKQFF; cdr3_nt: TGTGCCTGGATGGAATGGGGACTAGCGGGAGCAAAGCAGTTCTTC
clone_size: NA; d_call: NA; v_call: TRBV7-2; j_call: TRBJ1-6; cdr3_aa: CASSLSPYNSPLHF; cdr3_nt: TGTGCCAGCAGCTTGTCCCCCTATAATTCACCCCTCCACTTT
clone_size: NA; d_call: NA; v_call: TRBV12-3/TRBV12-4; j_call: TRBJ2-1; cdr3_aa: CASSLLNYNEQFF; cdr3_nt: TGTGCCAGCAGTTTGCTGAATTACAATGAGCAGTTCTTC
clone_size: NA; d_call: TRBD2; v_call: TRBV4-3; j_call: TRBJ2-3; cdr3_aa: CASSQELAGALLEQYF; cdr3_nt: TGCGCCAGCAGCCAAGAACTAGCGGGAGCCCTGCTGGAGCAGTATTTT
clone_size: few; d_call: NA; v_call: TRBV28; j_call: TRBJ1-3; cdr3_aa: CASRTGKTLGNTIYF; cdr3_nt: TGTGCCAGCAGAACCGGGAAAACATTAGGAAACACCATATATTTT
clone_size: NA; d_call: TRBD2; v_call: TRBV6-4; j_call: TRBJ2-7; cdr3_aa: CASSTSLRTSVSYEQYF; cdr3_nt: TGTGCCAGCAGTACCTCCCTTCGGACTAGCGTCTCCTACGAGCAGTACTTC
clone_size: few; d_call: NA; v_call: TRBV30; j_call: TRBJ2-1; cdr3_aa: CAWSDINEQFF; cdr3_nt: TGTGCCTGGAGTGACATCAATGAGCAGTTCTTC
clone_size: many; d_call: TRBD2; v_call: TRBV14; j_call: TRBJ2-5; cdr3_aa: CASSQALGRQETQYF; cdr3_nt: TGTGCCAGCAGCCAAGCTCTCGGGAGGCAAGAGACCCAGTACTTC
clone_size: NA; d_call: NA; v_call: TRBV7-8; j_call: TRBJ2-7; cdr3_aa: CASRPSGERLMQYF; cdr3_nt: TGTGCCAGCAGACCATCTGGGGAAAGACTGATGCAGTACTTC
clone_size: NA; d_call: NA; v_call: TRBV7-2; j_call: TRBJ2-7; cdr3_aa: CASSFGPAPYEQYF; cdr3_nt: TGTGCCAGCAGCTTTGGCCCCGCTCCCTACGAGCAGTACTTC
clone_size: NA; d_call: TRBD2; v_call: TRBV24-1; j_call: TRBJ2-3; cdr3_aa: CATAGREFTDTQYF; cdr3_nt: TGTGCCACCGCAGGGCGGGAGTTCACAGATACGCAGTATTTT
clone_size: few; d_call: TRBD2; v_call: TRBV20-1; j_call: TRBJ2-1; cdr3_aa: CSAGRPSGSYNEQFF; cdr3_nt: TGCAGTGCTGGGAGGCCTAGCGGCTCCTACAATGAGCAGTTCTTC
clone_size: few; d_call: NA; v_call: TRBV11-2; j_call: TRBJ2-7; cdr3_aa: CASSLAGQIYEQYF; cdr3_nt: TGTGCCAGCAGCTTAGCCGGACAGATCTACGAGCAGTACTTC
clone_size: NA; d_call: NA; v_call: TRBV29-1; j_call: TRBJ1-2; cdr3_aa: CSVVEDSNYGYTF; cdr3_nt: TGCAGCGTTGTAGAGGACAGTAACTATGGCTACACCTTC
clone_size: NA; d_call: TRBD2; v_call: TRBV2; j_call: TRBJ2-1; cdr3_aa: CASSASGAFYNEQFF; cdr3_nt: TGTGCCAGCAGTGCTAGCGGGGCATTCTACAATGAGCAGTTCTTC
clone_size: few; d_call: TRBD2; v_call: TRBV2; j_call: TRBJ2-1; cdr3_aa: CASSEERLTSGIEQFF; cdr3_nt: TGTGCCAGCAGTGAAGAGAGGCTAACTAGCGGGATTGAGCAGTTCTTC
clone_size: NA; d_call: NA; v_call: TRBV27; j_call: TRBJ2-1; cdr3_aa: CASSLRGGVNHEQFF; cdr3_nt: TGTGCCAGCAGTTTAAGGGGGGGAGTTAACCATGAGCAGTTCTTC